The 17 T cell receptor beta chains below all came from one sample that was sequenced in a study of blood T cell repertoires in COVID-19. TCRdb's copy holds only in-frame clones and misses some; the assay was immunoSEQ multiplex PCR. This table has some 88,000 clones, approximately 83% appearing once. Sequenced material: peripheral blood. The receptors come from a man aged 55 to 69 with acute or convalescent COVID-19.

As regards this clone: The junction does not match germline at one end; this may be a read error. CDR3 protein: CASRGRQGAIF. CDR3 nucleotides: TGTGCCAGCAGAGGACGACAGGGGGCGATCTTT. This chain connects TRBV6-5 to TRBJ1-1, with 10 bases fitting TRBD1. This CDR3 is 11 amino acids long. Germline loops: CDR1 MNHEY, CDR2 SVGAGI.

The V gene is TRBV5-1, the J gene TRBJ2-4; D may be TRBD1 (5 bases). CDR3 length: 16 amino acids. Trimming shortened V by 5 bases and J by 2 bases, and 17 bases separated the two germline ends. Per germline, CDR1 SGHRS and CDR2 YFSETQ. The CDR3 bases are TGCGCCAGCAGAAAGGACATCCGAGCGACCAAAAACATTCAGTACTTC. Translation: CASRKDIRATKNIQYF.

J is TRBJ1-2 and V is TRBV15, with TRBD1 matching over 8 bases. The CDR3 runs 14 residues. V shed 7 bases and J 7 bases; nucleotides not matched to a gene: 11. CDR1 LNHNV and CDR2 YYDKDF come from the germline V gene (reference sequence). The CDR3 region is CATTMRQGPGGYTF. As DNA, the CDR3 is TGTGCCACCACCATGAGACAGGGGCCAGGTGGCTACACCTTC.

The DNA of the CDR3 is TGTGCCAGCAAACGCGGGGGGAGCACAGATACGCAGTATTTT. Residues: CASKRGGSTDTQYF. The chain has TRBV6-5 and TRBJ2-3, with 8 bases aligning to TRBD2. This CDR3 is 14 amino acids long. Per germline, CDR1 MNHEY and CDR2 SVGAGI. Trimming at V came to 7 bases and at J to 0 bases, leaving 3 bases not matched to a gene.

The rearrangement links TRBV21-1 to TRBJ2-1; TRBD1, as called in the table, went unchecked against the DNA. TRBV21-1 is shown as a pseudogene. CDR3 length: 16 amino acids. DNA for the CDR3: TGTGCCAGCACCGTGACAGGGGGCCCCTCTGACAATGAGCAGTTCTTC. Protein: CASTVTGGPSDNEQFF.

This chain links TRBV5-1 with TRBJ2-2, with 13 bases lining up with TRBD2. Germline CDR1 SGHRS, CDR2 YFSETQ. Trimming removed 6 bases from V and 6 bases from J; junction bases left unmatched: 8. This CDR3 has 16 residues. CDR3 sequence (DNA): TGCGCCAGCAAAGGGACTAGCGGGATTATCGCCGGGGAGCTGTTTTTT. Translated: CASKGTSGIIAGELFF. The whole variable domain, filled in from reference TRBV5-1 and TRBJ2-2, reads KAGVTQTPRYLIKTRGQQVTLSCSPISGHRSVSWYQQTPGQGLQFLFEYFSETQRNKGNFPGRFSGRQFSNSRSEMNVSTLELGDSALYLCASKGTSGIIAGELFFGEGSRLTVL.

CDR3: CATSRARGSPYNEQFF. DNA of the CDR3: TGTGCCACCAGCAGAGCAAGGGGTAGTCCCTACAATGAGCAGTTCTTC. The chain joins TRBV15 to TRBJ2-1, with a possible D match to TRBD1 (5 bases). V lost 1 base, J lost 2 bases, and 12 bases lay in between. The CDR3 is 16 amino acids. Germline V gives CDR1 LNHNV, CDR2 YYDKDF (reference sequence).

CDR3 region: CASSLPGNSPLHF. CDR3 DNA sequence: TGTGCCAGCAGCTTACCGGGTAATTCACCCCTCCACTTT. The gene calls are TRBV7-9 and TRBJ1-6; D gene unclear. Trimming removed 2 bases from V and 6 bases from J, with 5 bases in between. The CDR3 covers 13 residues. CDR1 is SEHNR and CDR2 is FQNEAQ in the germline V gene (reference sequence).

The gene calls are TRBV27 and TRBJ2-2, with 8 bases aligning to TRBD2. The CDR3 totals 16 residues. The germline CDR1 and CDR2 sequences are MNHEY and SMNVEV (reference sequence). The V gene end was trimmed by 5 bases and the J gene end by 7 bases; junction bases not matched to a gene: 12. The CDR3: CASSPRPGLVSGELFF. For the CDR3, the DNA is TGTGCCAGCAGTCCCCGACCGGGACTAGTGAGCGGGGAGCTGTTTTTT.

The chain uses TRBV6-5 and TRBJ1-6; D unresolved. The CDR3 covers 13 residues. CDR1 is MNHEY and CDR2 is SVGAGI in the germline V gene. Trimming stripped 2 bases from V and 10 bases from J, with 9 bases between. The CDR3, as DNA: TGTGCCAGCAGTTACATCAGGTCGTCACCCCTCCACTTT. The encoded protein is CASSYIRSSPLHF.

The rearrangement joins TRBV3-1 (or the pseudogene TRBV3-2) to TRBJ2-1; D unclear. The CDR3 consists of 15 residues. Germline V gives CDR1 LGHDT, CDR2 YNNKEL (reference sequence). V was cut by 1 base and J by 0 bases, with 7 bases left in between. Written as DNA, the CDR3 is TGTGCCAGCAGCCAAGGAATTAGCTCCTACAATGAGCAGTTCTTC. Translation: CASSQGISSYNEQFF.

V usage is TRBV6-4 and J usage is TRBJ1-2; D ambiguous. This CDR3 spans 13 amino acids. Deletions cut 3 bases from V and 4 bases from J, with 9 bases between. Germline V gene data show CDR1 as MRHNA and CDR2 as SNTAGT. CDR3 loop: CASSEGGSYGYTF. CDR3 sequence (DNA): TGTGCCAGCAGTGAGGGAGGAAGCTATGGCTACACCTTC.

DNA of the CDR3: TGCGCCAGCAGCTTGGTGGAGAATGAAAAACTGTTTTTT. It yields the protein CASSLVENEKLFF. The chain couples TRBV5-1 to TRBJ1-4; D is uncertain. Trimming cost V 0 bases and J 5 bases, with 5 bases left between them. Germline V lookup: CDR1 SGHRS, CDR2 YFSETQ. The length of the CDR3 is 13 residues.

The rearrangement uses TRBV19 and TRBJ2-6, with 8 bases matching TRBD1. The J segment lost 3 bases and the V segment lost 7 bases, leaving 11 bases of the junction unmatched. The CDR3 length is 17 residues. Germline V lookup: CDR1 LNHDA, CDR2 SQIVND (reference sequence). The DNA of the CDR3 is TGTGCCAGTAATTATGGGACAGGCGTATATGGGGCCAACGTCCTGACTTTC. It specifies CASNYGTGVYGANVLTF.

The V gene is TRBV20-1, the J gene TRBJ1-4, with 7 bases that match TRBD1. The germline CDR1 and CDR2 sequences are DFQATT and SNEGSKA (reference sequence). The CDR3 has 13 amino acids. The J segment lost 6 bases and the V segment lost 3 bases, leaving 4 bases of the junction unmatched. This CDR3 is CSASGDSHEKLFF. CDR3 coding DNA: TGCAGTGCTAGTGGGGACAGCCATGAAAAACTGTTTTTT.

J is TRBJ2-1 and V is TRBV10-1; TRBD2 aligns across 12 bases. Germline CDR1 and CDR2: WNHNN and SYGVQD (reference sequence). The CDR3 runs 11 residues. Trimming removed 9 bases from V and 9 bases from J; junction bases left unmatched: 0. In nucleotides, the CDR3 is TGCGCCAGGACTAGCGGGAGTGAGCAGTTCTTC. This translates into CARTSGSEQFF.

This clone has a single count. The genes are TRBV10-3 and TRBJ2-3; D not resolved. The V and J ends lost 8 bases and 6 bases respectively, with 9 bases between them. In germline, CDR1 is ENHRY, CDR2 SYGVKD. The CDR3 spans 11 residues. CDR3 sequence (DNA): TGTGCCATCCAACTCCTGGATACGCAGTATTTT. Its protein product is CAIQLLDTQYF.